This T cell receptor (beta chain) originates from a study of T cell responses to AZD1222 COVID-19 vaccine. Study outcomes and limitations: The reported proportion of spike-specific TCRs targeting unmutated variant regions was nearly half.

V was pared by 0 bases and J by 6 bases, with 12 bases between. CDR1 is SGHAT, CDR2 FQNNGV, per germline. The CDR3 covers 15 residues. Profiled with immunoSEQ multiplex PCR; TCRdb holds only in-frame clones, not every one. The repertoire holds around 160,000 clones, with more than 85% as singletons. In its sample, this clone was seen once. Its specificity is unknown. The input for sequencing was peripheral blood, taken on day 0 of AZD1222 vaccination. The clonotype originates from an adult in good health. The rearrangement joins TRBV11-2 to TRBJ2-1, with D tentatively TRBD2 (6 bases). The DNA of the CDR3 is TGTGCCAGCAGCTTAGAACCAGGACTATTCAATGAGCAGTTCTTC. Translated, it gives CASSLEPGLFNEQFF.